The following is a TCR beta chain sequence with its context. Its antigen remains unidentified. These data belong to a study of cytomegalovirus exposure and HLA in healthy donors. The PCR employed 60 Vbeta primers together with 13 Jbeta primers. Method: immunoSEQ multiplex PCR; TCRdb's copy keeps in-frame clones and lacks some. The sample has under 150,000 clones; under 90% are singletons. Study outcomes and limitations: Equally common other TCR beta chains were less clonally expanded than HLA-associated ones, a later analysis found. For presence/absence analyses, sequencing depth was assumed to be roughly uniform across donors. Analyzed later, most CMV-associated TCR beta chains appeared HLA-restricted.

Trimming left V 3 bases short and J 4 bases short, with 12 bases between. The CDR3 is 15 residues long. CDR1 is SNHLY, CDR2 FYNNEI, per germline. This chain connects TRBV2 to TRBJ1-4; D ambiguous. The clonotype comes from a woman aged 18 to 35 in good health and CMV-seronegative. The sequencing input was PBMCs. The CDR3 spells CASSESRALNEKLFF. The DNA for the CDR3 is TGTGCCAGCAGTGAGTCCCGAGCGCTTAATGAAAAACTGTTTTTT.